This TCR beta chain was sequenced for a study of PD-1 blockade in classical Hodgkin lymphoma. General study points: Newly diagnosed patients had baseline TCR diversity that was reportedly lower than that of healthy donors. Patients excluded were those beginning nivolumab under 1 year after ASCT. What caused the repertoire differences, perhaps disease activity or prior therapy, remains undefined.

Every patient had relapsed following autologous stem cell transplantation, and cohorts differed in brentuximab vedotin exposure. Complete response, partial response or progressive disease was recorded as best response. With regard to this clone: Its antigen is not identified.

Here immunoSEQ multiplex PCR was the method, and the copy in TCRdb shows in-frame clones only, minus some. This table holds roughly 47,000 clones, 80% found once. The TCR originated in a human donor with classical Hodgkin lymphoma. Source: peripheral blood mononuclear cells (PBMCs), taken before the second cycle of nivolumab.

Here the CDR3 DNA reads TGTGCCAGTAGTACATACAGGGTCGGCACCATATATTTT. Translated: CASSTYRVGTIYF. The V call is TRBV19, the J call TRBJ1-3, with D possibly matching TRBD1 (6 bases). Trimming took 4 bases from V and 9 from J, leaving 13 bases between them. The germline V gene encodes CDR1 LNHDA and CDR2 SQIVND (reference sequence). The CDR3 runs 13 residues. Full variable domain (remainder filled in from reference TRBV19 and TRBJ1-3): DGGITQSPKYLFRKEGQNVTLSCEQNLNHDAMYWYRQDPGQGLRLIYYSQIVNDFQKGDIAEGYSVSREKKESFPLTVTSAQKNPTAFYLCASSTYRVGTIYFGEGSWLTVV.